This T cell receptor beta chain was obtained from a study of cytomegalovirus exposure and HLA in healthy donors (dated by TCRdb to about 2017). Some background on the complete study: According to a later analysis, one platform produced both the 120 validation repertoires and the 720 or so repertoires of the first cohort. The study aimed to test whether signatures of past pathogen exposure could be identified by cataloging public T cell receptors. In addition to the first cohort of hundreds of subjects, a separate validation cohort of 120 different subjects was used. To predict cytomegalovirus infection status, the study brought together high-throughput TCR immunosequencing, statistical association of individual TCRs with disease status, and machine learning.

The V end gives up 6 bases and the J end 2 bases, leaving 3 bases in the junction not matched to a gene. Sequences MNHEY (CDR1) and SVGAGI (CDR2) are obtained from the germline V gene. The CDR3 spans 13 residues, from the cysteine through the phenylalanine. Only the CDR3 portion is preserved as DNA: 39 bases, with reading frame beginning at the first base. The donors were included in the validation cohort of 90 to 150 subjects, a group kept apart from the approximately 700-subject first cohort. As for this clone: Its antigen is not yet known. No per-base quality is available; no much larger clone lies one base away.

Library creation used the immunoSEQ multiplex PCR assay. Concerning the study's data processing: A statistical classification framework was built for diagnosing cytomegalovirus status from the catalog of TCR beta chain sequences. This immuneACCESS table, as held by TCRdb, lists in-frame sequences with V and J called but not all clones. Of the missing ones, under half trace to an unresolved V gene in checked studies; the others have no known cause. V and J calls and clone size are as listed in that table; D and trimming were resolved from the DNA. This sample is represented by 150,000 to 200,000 clones; 75% to 90% of them were singletons. Jointly, the top ten make up roughly 7% of the sample. Overall results and qualifications from the work: A few of the identified cytomegalovirus-associated TCR beta chains were confirmed in vitro to be specific for cytomegalovirus antigens. The authors suggested that the approach could potentially be generalized to other disease states and immunological phenotypes. The classifier was reported to diagnose cytomegalovirus status with high specificity and sensitivity in both the original and validation cohorts. Most TCR sequences were seen in very few donors, while some public TCRs were found in many individuals. In the study, 150 to 200 TCR beta chains were listed as associated with cytomegalovirus. A later analysis lacked HLA typing for the validation cohort, so it scored co-occurrence in that cohort across all 110 or so repertoires. In a later analysis, TCRs clustered in the first cohort were found to also tend to co-occur in the roughly 110 validation repertoires, with approximately 93% of cluster scores above 0.

This receptor chain uses TRBV6-5 and TRBJ2-7; 8 middle bases align to TRBD1. The clonotype was recovered from a man younger than 35 in good health and CMV-seropositive. Sequencing was performed on PBMCs. CDR3 sequence: CASSQGQAYEQYF. In nucleotide form, the sequence is TGTGCCAGCAGCCAGGGACAGGCCTACGAGCAGTACTTC.